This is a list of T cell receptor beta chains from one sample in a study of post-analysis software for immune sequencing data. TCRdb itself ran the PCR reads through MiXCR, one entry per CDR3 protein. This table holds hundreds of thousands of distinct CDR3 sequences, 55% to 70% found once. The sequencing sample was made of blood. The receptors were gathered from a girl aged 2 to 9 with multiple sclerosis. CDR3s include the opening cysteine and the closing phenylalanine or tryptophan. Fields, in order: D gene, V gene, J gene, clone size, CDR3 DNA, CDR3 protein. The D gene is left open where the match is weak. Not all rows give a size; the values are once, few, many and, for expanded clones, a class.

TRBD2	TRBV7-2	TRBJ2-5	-	TGTGCCAGCAGCTTAGTCGGTAGCGGGGGTTACAATGAGCAGTACTTC	CASSLVGSGGYNEQYF
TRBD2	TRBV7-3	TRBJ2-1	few	TGTGCCAGCAGTGGGGCGGGAGGAAGGAATGAGCAGTTCTTC	CASSGAGGRNEQFF
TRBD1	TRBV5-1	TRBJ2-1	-	TGCGCCAGCAGCTTGGTATCGGACAGGGTCACAAGCAATGAGCAGTTCTTC	CASSLVSDRVTSNEQFF
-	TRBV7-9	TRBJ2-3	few	TGTGCCAGCAGCTTATATCAGGATACGCAGTATTTT	CASSLYQDTQYF
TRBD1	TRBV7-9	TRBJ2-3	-	TGTGCCAGCAGCCAATGGACAGGGGTGCTCCCAGATACGCAGTATTTT	CASSQWTGVLPDTQYF
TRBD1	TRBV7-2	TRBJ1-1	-	TGTGCCAGCAGCCATGACAGGGGGCCTGAAGCTTTCTTT	CASSHDRGPEAFF
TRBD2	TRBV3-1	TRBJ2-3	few	TGTGCCAGCAGCCATTTGACTAGCGGGGATACAGATACGCAGTATTTT	CASSHLTSGDTDTQYF
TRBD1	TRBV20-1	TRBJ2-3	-	TGCAGTGCTAGTAGGGGACAGGGAGATACGCAGTATTTT	CSASRGQGDTQYF
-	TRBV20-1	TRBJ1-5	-	TGCAGTGCTAGTCTATCTAGCAATCAGCCCCAGCATTTT	CSASLSSNQPQHF
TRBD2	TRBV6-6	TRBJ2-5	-	TGTGCCAGCAGTGGAACTAGCGGGGGGGCTCGGGAGACCCAGTACTTC	CASSGTSGGARETQYF
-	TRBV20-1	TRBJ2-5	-	TGCAGTGCTAGGCCAATAAGTCGTCTTCAAGAGACCCAGTACTTC	CSARPISRLQETQYF